The 11 T cell receptor beta chains below were found in one sample sequenced in a study of shared clonotypes between healthy human individuals. Here immunoSEQ multiplex PCR was the method, and the copy in TCRdb shows in-frame clones only, minus some. This sample has 2.3 million or so clones, with just over 90% found just once. Sequenced material: naive CD4+ T cells from PBMCs. Subset described: CD45RA+ positively selected. These receptors were taken from a man between 18 and 29 years old in good health. Some clones in this sample may be carry-over from other donors' samples.

This clone was seen just once. The J gene is TRBJ1-5, the V gene TRBV18; D is uncertain. Germline-derived CDR1 and CDR2 are KGHSH and LQKENI. V lost 5 bases and J 3 bases, leaving 14 bases between the germline ends. This CDR3 has 15 residues. The CDR3 DNA sequence: TGTGCCAGCTCAGAGGTACGCTTCCCCAATCAGCCCCAGCATTTT. Protein product: CASSEVRFPNQPQHF.

The genes are TRBV5-1 and TRBJ2-7; D may be TRBD1 (7 bases). The CDR3 runs to 13 residues. The germline V gene encodes CDR1 SGHRS and CDR2 YFSETQ. Trimming removed 1 base from V and 5 bases from J, with 10 bases in between. CDR3 in DNA: TGCGCCAGCAGCTTGACAGGGGAGGACGAGCAGTACTTC. This gives the protein CASSLTGEDEQYF.

The V and J genes are TRBV10-3 and TRBJ2-5, with D possibly called TRBD1 or TRBD2 (5 bases each). Germline CDR1 ENHRY, CDR2 SYGVKD. The CDR3 covers 13 residues. The V end lost 8 bases, the J end lost 3 bases, and 13 bases lay between the germline ends. CDR3 nucleotides: TGTGCCATCGGACCGGGACCAGAAGAGACCCAGTACTTC. This codes for CAIGPGPEETQYF.

The chain uses TRBV7-2 and TRBJ2-7, with TRBD2 identical over 15 bases. After removal of 5 bases from V and 7 bases from J, the junction contained 9 bases not matched to a gene. Germline V gives CDR1 SGHTA, CDR2 FQGNSA. The CDR3 loop spans 16 amino acids. DNA of the CDR3: TGTGCCAGCAGCCCCCAGGGACTAGCGGGAGGAGGAGAGCAGTACTTC. Its translation: CASSPQGLAGGGEQYF.

The chain combines TRBV6-1 with TRBJ2-7, with a tentative D call TRBD2 (5 bases). Germline CDR1 MNHNS, CDR2 SASEGT. The CDR3 loop spans 13 amino acids. V lost 4 bases and J 2 bases, leaving 9 bases between the germline ends. The CDR3 loop reads CASSASFPYEQYF. CDR3 DNA: TGTGCCAGCAGTGCTAGCTTCCCCTACGAGCAGTACTTC.

J is TRBJ1-3 and V is TRBV9; perhaps TRBD1 as D (6 bases). The CDR3 covers 16 residues. The germline V and J ends were trimmed by 2 bases and 4 bases, with 16 bases remaining between them. Germline loops: CDR1 SGDLS, CDR2 YYNGEE. Here the CDR3 reads CASSVGGLMSGNTIYF. In nucleotides, the CDR3 is TGTGCCAGCAGCGTTGGGGGCCTTATGTCGGGAAACACCATATATTTT.

This clone was counted between two and nine times. Other DNA sequences in this sample translate to the same CDR3. The chain is built from TRBV7-2 and TRBJ2-5; D unresolved. V lost 1 base, J lost 5 bases, and 5 bases lay in between. The CDR3 has 12 residues. The germline CDR1 and CDR2 sequences are SGHTA and FQGNSA. CDR3: CASSLVRETQYF. CDR3 DNA sequence: TGTGCCAGCAGCTTAGTGAGGGAGACCCAGTACTTC.

The V and J genes are TRBV5-5 and TRBJ1-5; D gene ambiguous. Between the trimmed V and J ends, which lost 3 bases and 9 bases, there was a span of 16 bases. CDR1 and CDR2 (germline): SGHKS, YYEKEE (reference sequence). CDR3 length equals 14 residues. In DNA, the CDR3 is TGTGCCAGCAGCTCCACCCAACTCAAGAGGCCCCAGCATTTT. It encodes CASSSTQLKRPQHF. Full variable domain (rest looked up from reference TRBV5-5 and TRBJ1-5): DAGVTQSPTHLIKTRGQQVTLRCSPISGHKSVSWYQQVLGQGPQFIFQYYEKEERGRGNFPDRFSARQFPNYSSELNVNALLLGDSALYLCASSSTQLKRPQHFGDGTRLSIL.

The V and J genes are TRBV5-1 and TRBJ2-1; no definite D call. This CDR3 region has 14 residues. Germline V CDR1 and CDR2: SGHRS, YFSETQ. Trimming left V 5 bases short and J 7 bases short, with 16 bases between. The CDR3 protein is CASRGLVSGNEQFF. CDR3 bases: TGCGCCAGCAGAGGGTTAGTCTCAGGAAATGAGCAGTTCTTC.

A remark on this clone: The sample has other DNA sequences that encode this CDR3 too. This chain links TRBV7-9 with TRBJ2-5; no reliable D call. V was cut by 5 bases and J by 2 bases, with 3 bases left in between. CDR3 length: 11 amino acids. Germline values: CDR1 SEHNR, CDR2 FQNEAQ (reference sequence). CDR3: CASSQQETQYF. The CDR3 nucleotides read TGTGCCAGCAGCCAGCAAGAGACCCAGTACTTC.

The chain recombines TRBV29-1 with TRBJ2-7; 10 nucleotides line up with TRBD2. The CDR3 extends over 17 amino acids. Germline V gives CDR1 SQVTM, CDR2 ANQGSEA. The junction had 13 bases not matched to a gene; V was cut back by 0 bases and J by 5 bases. CDR3 region: CSVEDRTSGKRGNEQYF. The CDR3 nucleotides read TGCAGCGTTGAAGATCGGACTAGCGGCAAAAGGGGGAACGAGCAGTACTTC.